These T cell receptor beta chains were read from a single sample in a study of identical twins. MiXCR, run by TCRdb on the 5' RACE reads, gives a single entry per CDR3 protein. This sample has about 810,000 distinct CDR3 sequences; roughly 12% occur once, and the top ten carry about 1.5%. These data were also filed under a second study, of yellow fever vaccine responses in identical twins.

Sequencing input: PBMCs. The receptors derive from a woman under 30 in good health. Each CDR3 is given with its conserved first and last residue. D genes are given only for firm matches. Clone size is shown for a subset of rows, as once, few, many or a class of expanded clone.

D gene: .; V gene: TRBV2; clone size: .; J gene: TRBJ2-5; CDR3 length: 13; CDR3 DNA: TGTGCCAGCGGGACCATCTTACAAGAGACCCAGTACTTC; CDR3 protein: CASGTILQETQYF
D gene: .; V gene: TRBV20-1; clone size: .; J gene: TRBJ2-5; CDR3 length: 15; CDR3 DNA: TGCAGTGCTAGAGATGTCAGACGAATCCAAGAGACCCAGTACTTC; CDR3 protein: CSARDVRRIQETQYF
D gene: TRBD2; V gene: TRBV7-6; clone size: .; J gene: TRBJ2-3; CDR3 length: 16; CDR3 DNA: TGTGCCAGCAGCTTAGCAGCGGGGGGCCGCACAGATACGCAGTATTTT; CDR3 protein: CASSLAAGGRTDTQYF
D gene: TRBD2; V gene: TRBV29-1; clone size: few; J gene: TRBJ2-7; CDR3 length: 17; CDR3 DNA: TGCAGCGTTCTCAGACTAGCGGGAGCGGGGCTCTCCTACGAGCAGTACTTC; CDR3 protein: CSVLRLAGAGLSYEQYF
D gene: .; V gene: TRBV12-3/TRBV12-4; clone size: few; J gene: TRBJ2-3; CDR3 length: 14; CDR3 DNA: TGTGCCAGCAGTATGGCGGGATCCGCAGATACGCAGTATTTT; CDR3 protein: CASSMAGSADTQYF
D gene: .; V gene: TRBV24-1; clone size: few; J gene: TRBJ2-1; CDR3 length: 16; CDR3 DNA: TGTGCCACCAGTGATTTACAGGGTACAATTGACAATGAGCAGTTCTTC; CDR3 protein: CATSDLQGTIDNEQFF
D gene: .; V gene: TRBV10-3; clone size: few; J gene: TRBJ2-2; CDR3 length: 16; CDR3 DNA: TGTGCCATCAGTGAGGTAACAGGGATAAACACCGGGGAGCTGTTTTTT; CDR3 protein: CAISEVTGINTGELFF
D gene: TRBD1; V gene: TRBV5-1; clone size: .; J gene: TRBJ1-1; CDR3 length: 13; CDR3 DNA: TGCGCCAGCAGCAGGGGACAGTTCACTGAAGCTTTCTTT; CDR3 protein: CASSRGQFTEAFF
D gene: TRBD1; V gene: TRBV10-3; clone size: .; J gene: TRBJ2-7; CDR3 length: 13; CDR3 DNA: TGTGCCATCAGGGACTCAGGGGGTGGCGAGCAGTACTTC; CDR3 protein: CAIRDSGGGEQYF
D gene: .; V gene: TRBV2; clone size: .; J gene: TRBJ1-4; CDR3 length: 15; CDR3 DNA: TGTGCCAGCATTCGCCGACAGGCTCAAAATGAAAAACTGTTTTTT; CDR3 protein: CASIRRQAQNEKLFF
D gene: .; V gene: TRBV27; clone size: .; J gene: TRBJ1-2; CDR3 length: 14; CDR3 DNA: TGTGCCAGCAATAGGCAGGGGCTAAACTATGGCTACACCTTC; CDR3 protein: CASNRQGLNYGYTF
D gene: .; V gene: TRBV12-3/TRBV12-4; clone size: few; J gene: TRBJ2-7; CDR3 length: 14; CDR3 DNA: TGTGCCAGCAGTTTTGGACCGGGCTCCTACGAGCAGTACTTC; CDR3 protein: CASSFGPGSYEQYF
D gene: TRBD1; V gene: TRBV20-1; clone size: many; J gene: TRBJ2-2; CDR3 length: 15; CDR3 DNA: TGCAGTGCTAGAGTAGGGACAGGGGACGCCGGGGAGCTGTTTTTT; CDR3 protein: CSARVGTGDAGELFF
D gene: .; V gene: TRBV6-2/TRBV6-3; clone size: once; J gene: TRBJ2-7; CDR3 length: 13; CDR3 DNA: TGTGCCAGCACCGGGGGAAAAAACTACGAGCAGTACTTC; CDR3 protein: CASTGGKNYEQYF
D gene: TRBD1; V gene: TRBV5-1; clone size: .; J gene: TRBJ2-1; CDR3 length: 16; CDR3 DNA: TGCGCCAGCAGCTCCCTCGGACAGGGGGCAGGGAATGAGCAGTTCTTC; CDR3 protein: CASSSLGQGAGNEQFF
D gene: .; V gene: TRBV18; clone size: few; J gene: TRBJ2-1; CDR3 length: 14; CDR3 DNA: TGTGCCAGCTCACCACCGGGGGGATCTGGTGAGCAGTTCTTC; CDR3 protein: CASSPPGGSGEQFF
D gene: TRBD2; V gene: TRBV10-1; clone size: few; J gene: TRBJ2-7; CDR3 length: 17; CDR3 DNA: TGCGCCAGCAGTGAGTCGCCCGGGACTAGCGGAACCTACGAGCAGTACTTC; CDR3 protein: CASSESPGTSGTYEQYF
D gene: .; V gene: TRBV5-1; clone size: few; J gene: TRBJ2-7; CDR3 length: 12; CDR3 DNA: TGCGCCAGCAGCTTTTTGACAGACGAGCAGTACTTC; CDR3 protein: CASSFLTDEQYF
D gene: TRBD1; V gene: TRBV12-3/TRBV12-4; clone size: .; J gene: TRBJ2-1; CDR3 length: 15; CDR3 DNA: TGTGCCAGCAGTTTGGCCGGGACAGGGGGTAATGAGCAGTTCTTC; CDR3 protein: CASSLAGTGGNEQFF
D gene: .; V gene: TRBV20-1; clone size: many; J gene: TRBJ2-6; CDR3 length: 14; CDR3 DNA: TGCAGTGCTAGGCGTGGGAGTGGGGCCAACGTCCTGACTTTC; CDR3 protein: CSARRGSGANVLTF
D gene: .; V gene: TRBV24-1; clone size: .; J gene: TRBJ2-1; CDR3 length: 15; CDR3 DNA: TGTGCCACCAGTGATGGCAGGGGTCTCTACAATGAGCAGTTCTTC; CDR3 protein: CATSDGRGLYNEQFF
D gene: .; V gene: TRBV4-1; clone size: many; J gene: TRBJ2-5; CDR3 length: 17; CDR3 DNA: TGCGCCAGCAGCCATGACCAGGGGGGGACCTCACAAGAGACCCAGTACTTC; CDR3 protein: CASSHDQGGTSQETQYF
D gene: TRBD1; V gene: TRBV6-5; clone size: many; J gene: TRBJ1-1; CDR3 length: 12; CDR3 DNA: TGTGCCAGCCGAAACAGGGGTACTGAAGCTTTCTTT; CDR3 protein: CASRNRGTEAFF
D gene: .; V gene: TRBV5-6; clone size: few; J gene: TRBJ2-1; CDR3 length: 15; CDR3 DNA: TGTGCCAGCAGCTTGATTGGCAGGGCCTACAATGAGCAGTTCTTC; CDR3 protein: CASSLIGRAYNEQFF
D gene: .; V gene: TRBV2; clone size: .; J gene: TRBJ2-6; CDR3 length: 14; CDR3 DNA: TGTGCCAGCAGTGATTTCTCTGGGGCCAACGTCCTGACTTTC; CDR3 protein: CASSDFSGANVLTF
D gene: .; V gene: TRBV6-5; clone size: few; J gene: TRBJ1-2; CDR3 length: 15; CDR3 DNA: TGTGCCAGCAGCTACAGGCCAGTAACTAACTATGGCTACACCTTC; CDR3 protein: CASSYRPVTNYGYTF
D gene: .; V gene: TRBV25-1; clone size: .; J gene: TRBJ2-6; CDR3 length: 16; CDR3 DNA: TGTGCCAGCAGTGGATACAGCGCCCCTGGGGCCAACGTCCTGACTTTC; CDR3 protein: CASSGYSAPGANVLTF
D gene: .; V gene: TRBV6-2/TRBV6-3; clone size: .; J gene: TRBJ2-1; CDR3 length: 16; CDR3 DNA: TGTGCCAGCAGGATAGGCGACGGGAGAGGCCACAATGAGCAGTTCTTC; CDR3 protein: CASRIGDGRGHNEQFF
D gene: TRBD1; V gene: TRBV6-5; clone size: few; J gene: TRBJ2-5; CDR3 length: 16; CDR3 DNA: TGTGCCAGCAGTTACTCTGGACAGGGGAGGGGGGAGACCCAGTACTTC; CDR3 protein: CASSYSGQGRGETQYF
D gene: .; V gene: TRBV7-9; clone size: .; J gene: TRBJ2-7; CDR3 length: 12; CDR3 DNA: TGTGCCAGCAGCCAAGAGGAGTACGAGCAGTACTTC; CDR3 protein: CASSQEEYEQYF
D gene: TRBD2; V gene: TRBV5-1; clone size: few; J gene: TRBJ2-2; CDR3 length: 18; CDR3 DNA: TGCGCCAGCAGCTTGGGGTCCTACGGGACTACCCTCACCGGGGAGCTGTTTTTT; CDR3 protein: CASSLGSYGTTLTGELFF
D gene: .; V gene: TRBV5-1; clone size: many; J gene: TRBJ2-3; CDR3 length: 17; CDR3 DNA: TGCGCCAGCAGCCAAAGCCCCACAGGGCGGGTCACAGATACGCAGTATTTT; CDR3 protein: CASSQSPTGRVTDTQYF
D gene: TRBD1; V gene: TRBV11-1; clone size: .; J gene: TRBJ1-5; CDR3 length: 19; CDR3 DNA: TGTGCCAGCAGCCCTGGGACAGGGGGAAGAATCATGGGCAATCAGCCCCAGCATTTT; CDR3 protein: CASSPGTGGRIMGNQPQHF
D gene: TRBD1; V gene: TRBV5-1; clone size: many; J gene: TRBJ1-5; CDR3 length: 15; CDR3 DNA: TGCGCCAGCAGCTTAGACGACAGGGGCAATCAGCCCCAGCATTTT; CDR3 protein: CASSLDDRGNQPQHF
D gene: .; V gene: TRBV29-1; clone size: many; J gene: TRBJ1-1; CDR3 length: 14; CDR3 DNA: TGCAGCGTTGAAGGCCGGGTTAGAGGGACTGAAGCTTTCTTT; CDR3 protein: CSVEGRVRGTEAFF
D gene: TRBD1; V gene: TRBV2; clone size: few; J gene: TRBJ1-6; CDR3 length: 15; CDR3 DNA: TGTGCCAGCAGTCCAGGGACAGGGACGAATTCACCCCTCCACTTT; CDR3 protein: CASSPGTGTNSPLHF
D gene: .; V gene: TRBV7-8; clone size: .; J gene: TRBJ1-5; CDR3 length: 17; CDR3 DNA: TGTGCCAGCAGCTTAGGCGGACAGAGATATAGCAATCAGCCCCAGCATTTT; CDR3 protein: CASSLGGQRYSNQPQHF
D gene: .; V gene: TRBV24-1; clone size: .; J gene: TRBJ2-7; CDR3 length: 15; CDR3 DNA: TGTGCCACCAGTGATTCCCAGGGAGGACTCTACGAGCAGTACTTC; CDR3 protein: CATSDSQGGLYEQYF
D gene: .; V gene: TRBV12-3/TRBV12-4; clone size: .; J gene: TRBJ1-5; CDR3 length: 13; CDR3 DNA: TGTGCCAGCAGTTTCTTCTTCAATCAGCCCCAGCATTTT; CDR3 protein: CASSFFFNQPQHF
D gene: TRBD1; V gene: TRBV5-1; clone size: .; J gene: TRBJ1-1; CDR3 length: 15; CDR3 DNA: TGCGCCAGCAGCCCCGGGACAGTTGGGAACACTGAAGCTTTCTTT; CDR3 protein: CASSPGTVGNTEAFF
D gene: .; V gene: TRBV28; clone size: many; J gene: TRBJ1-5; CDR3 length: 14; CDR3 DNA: TGTGCCAGTATTAGGGGGACCGAGGATCAGCCCCAGCATTTT; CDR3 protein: CASIRGTEDQPQHF
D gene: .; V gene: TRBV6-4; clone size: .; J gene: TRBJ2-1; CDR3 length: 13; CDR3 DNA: TGTGCCAGCAGGGACAGAATCTACAATGAGCAGTTCTTC; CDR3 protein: CASRDRIYNEQFF
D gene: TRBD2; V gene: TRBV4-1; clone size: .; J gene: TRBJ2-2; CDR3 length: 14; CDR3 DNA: TGCGCCAGCGGGACTAGCGGGAGTGTCGGGGAGCTGTTTTTT; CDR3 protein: CASGTSGSVGELFF
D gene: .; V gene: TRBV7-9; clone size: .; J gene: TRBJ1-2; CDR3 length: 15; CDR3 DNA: TGTGCCAGCAGCTTAGTTAGCCCTGAGGTTGATGGCTACACCTTC; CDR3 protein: CASSLVSPEVDGYTF
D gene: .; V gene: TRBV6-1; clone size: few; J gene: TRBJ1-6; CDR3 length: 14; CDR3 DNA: TGTGCCAGCAGATTAAGCCTGGGGAATTCACCCCTCCACTTT; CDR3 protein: CASRLSLGNSPLHF
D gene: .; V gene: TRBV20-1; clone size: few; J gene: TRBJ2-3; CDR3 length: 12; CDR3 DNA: TGCAGTGCGCGGACCCCGACAGATACGCAGTATTTT; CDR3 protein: CSARTPTDTQYF
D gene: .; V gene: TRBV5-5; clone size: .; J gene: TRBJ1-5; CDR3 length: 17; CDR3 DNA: TGTGCCAGCAGCCGGGGACAAGGGGGTTATAGCAATCAGCCCCAGCATTTT; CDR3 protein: CASSRGQGGYSNQPQHF
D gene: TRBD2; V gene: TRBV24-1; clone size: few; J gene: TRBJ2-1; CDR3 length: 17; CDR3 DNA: TGTGCCACCAGTGATTCTTATAGCGGGAGCGGGTACAATGAGCAGTTCTTC; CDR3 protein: CATSDSYSGSGYNEQFF
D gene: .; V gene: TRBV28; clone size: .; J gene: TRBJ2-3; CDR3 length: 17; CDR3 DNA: TGTGCCAGCAGTCCCCTAGGGGCGGGAAGCAGCACAGATACGCATTATTTT; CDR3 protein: CASSPLGAGSSTDTHYF
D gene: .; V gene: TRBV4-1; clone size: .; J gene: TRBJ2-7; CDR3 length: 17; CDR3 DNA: TGCGCCAGCAGCCAACATGGAACCGGGGCTCGGACCAACGAGCAGTACTTC; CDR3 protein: CASSQHGTGARTNEQYF
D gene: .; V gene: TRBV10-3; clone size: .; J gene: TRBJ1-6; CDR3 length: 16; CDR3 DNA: TGTGCCATCAGTGACGGGGGTTTGGGGGATAATTCACCCCTCCACTTT; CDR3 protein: CAISDGGLGDNSPLHF
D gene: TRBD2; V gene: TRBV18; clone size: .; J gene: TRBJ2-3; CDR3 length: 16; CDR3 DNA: TGTGCCAGCTCACTGATGTCCGGGACTACCACAGATACGCAGTATTTT; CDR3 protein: CASSLMSGTTTDTQYF
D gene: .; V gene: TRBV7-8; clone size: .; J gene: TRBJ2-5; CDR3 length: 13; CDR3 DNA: TGTGCCAGCCGCTTAGTACTAGAGGGGACCCAGTACTTC; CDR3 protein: CASRLVLEGTQYF
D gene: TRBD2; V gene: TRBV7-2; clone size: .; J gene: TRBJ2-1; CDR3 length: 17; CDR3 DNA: TGTGCCAGCAGCCCAAACTTACTAGCGGGGGGAGGCAATGAGCAGTTCTTC; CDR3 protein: CASSPNLLAGGGNEQFF
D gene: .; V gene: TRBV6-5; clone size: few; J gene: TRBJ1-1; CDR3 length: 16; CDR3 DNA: TGTGCCAGCAGTGACTCACAGGGATCGTGGGGCACTGAAGCTTTCTTT; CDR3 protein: CASSDSQGSWGTEAFF
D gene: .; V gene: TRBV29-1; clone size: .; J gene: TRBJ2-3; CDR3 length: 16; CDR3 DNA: TGCAGCGTTAAAGGGGCAGGGCCCACTAGCACAGATACGCAGTATTTT; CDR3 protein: CSVKGAGPTSTDTQYF
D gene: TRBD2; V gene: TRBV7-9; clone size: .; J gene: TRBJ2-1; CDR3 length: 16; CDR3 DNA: TGTGCCAGCAGCCTGGGACTAGCGGGACTTCACAATGAGCAGTTCTTC; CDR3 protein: CASSLGLAGLHNEQFF
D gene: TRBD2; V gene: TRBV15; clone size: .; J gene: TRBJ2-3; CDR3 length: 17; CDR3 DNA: TGTGCCACCAGCAGAACCTTAGCGGGACCGAGCACAGATACGCAGTATTTT; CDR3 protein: CATSRTLAGPSTDTQYF
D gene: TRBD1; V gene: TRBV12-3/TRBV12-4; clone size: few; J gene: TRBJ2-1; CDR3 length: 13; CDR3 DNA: TGTGCCAGCAGCGGGGACAGGGTAGGTGAGCAGTTCTTC; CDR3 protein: CASSGDRVGEQFF